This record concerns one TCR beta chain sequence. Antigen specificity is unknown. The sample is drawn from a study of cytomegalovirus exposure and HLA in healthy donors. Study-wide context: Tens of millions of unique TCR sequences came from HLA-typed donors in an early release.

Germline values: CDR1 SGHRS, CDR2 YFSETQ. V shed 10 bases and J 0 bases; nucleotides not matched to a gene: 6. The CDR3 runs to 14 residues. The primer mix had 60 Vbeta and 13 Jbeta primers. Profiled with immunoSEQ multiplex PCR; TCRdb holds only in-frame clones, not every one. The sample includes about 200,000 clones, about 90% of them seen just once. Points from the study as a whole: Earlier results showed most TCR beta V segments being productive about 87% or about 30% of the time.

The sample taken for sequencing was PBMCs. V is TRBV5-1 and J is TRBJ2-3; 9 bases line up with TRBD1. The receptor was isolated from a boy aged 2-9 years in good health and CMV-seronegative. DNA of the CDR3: TGCGCCTGCGGGACAGGGACAAGCACAGATACGCAGTATTTT. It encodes CACGTGTSTDTQYF.